Below, 19 T cell receptor beta chains from the same sample are listed, as sequenced in a study of Graves' ophthalmopathy and Graves' hyperthyroidism. RNA transcripts served as template for amplifying TCR beta CDR3 sequences. RT-PCR with HTBI primers came first, then second-round multiplex PCR. TCRdb reanalysed the multiplex PCR reads using MiXCR and keeps one entry per CDR3 protein. The data show 200,000 to 300,000 distinct CDR3 sequences, with around 45% seen just once and roughly half held by the top ten. Source material: peripheral blood. The receptors shown here come from an adult man with Graves' ophthalmopathy.

The V and J genes are TRBV29-1 and TRBJ1-2, with D maybe TRBD1 (5 bases). This CDR3 has 13 residues. The V end lost 5 bases, the J end lost 4 bases, and 14 bases lay between the germline ends. The germline gives CDR1 SQVTM, CDR2 ANQGSEA. The CDR3 spells CSVPTRQGYGYTF. The DNA of the CDR3 is TGCAGCGTTCCAACGCGTCAGGGCTATGGCTACACCTTC. The full variable domain, its missing parts supplied by reference TRBV29-1 and TRBJ1-2, is SAVISQKPSRDICQRGTSLTIQCQVDSQVTMMFWYRQQPGQSLTLIATANQGSEATYESGFVIDKFPISRPNLTFSTLTVSNMSPEDSSIYLCSVPTRQGYGYTFGSGTRLTVV.

The chain carries TRBV19 and TRBJ2-7, with 10 bases that match TRBD2. J lost 2 bases, V lost 4 bases, and 14 bases had no gene match. Per the germline V gene, CDR1 is LNHDA and CDR2 is SQIVND (reference sequence). CDR3 length: 18 residues. As DNA, the CDR3 is TGTGCCAGTAGTAGTGGGGGGAGACTAGCGGGCGTAACCTACGAGCAGTACTTC. It is translated as CASSSGGRLAGVTYEQYF.

This clonotype was detected only a few times. This chain links TRBV7-2 with TRBJ1-4; tentatively, D is TRBD1 (6 bases). CDR3 length: 14 residues. The germline gives CDR1 SGHTA, CDR2 FQGNSA. V was cut by 6 bases and J by 8 bases, with 16 bases left in between. CDR3 residues: CASSVRDNQEKLFF. The DNA for the CDR3 is TGTGCCAGCAGTGTCCGGGACAACCAAGAAAAACTGTTTTTT.

The chain has TRBV4-1 and TRBJ1-1, with 7 bases aligning to TRBD1. CDR3 length equals 15 residues. The ends lost 1 base at V and 3 bases at J; junction bases unmatched: 5. Germline CDR1 is MGHRA and CDR2 is YSYEKL. The CDR3 DNA reads TGCGCCAGCAGCCAAGTTACAGGGGCGGACACTGAAGCTTTCTTT. Protein sequence: CASSQVTGADTEAFF.

The rearrangement uses TRBV7-2 and TRBJ1-6; a weak D match, TRBD1 (5 bases). V gave up 1 base and J gave up 7 bases, with 11 bases separating them. The CDR3 covers 15 residues. Germline lookup yields CDR1 SGHTA and CDR2 FQGNSA. The CDR3 DNA is TGTGCCAGCAGCTTAGGTGGAGCAGGGAATTCACCCCTCCACTTT. Translating gives CASSLGGAGNSPLHF.

The gene calls are TRBV9 and TRBJ2-2; 9 positions agree with TRBD2. Germline-derived CDR1 and CDR2 are SGDLS and YYNGEE. The CDR3 runs 15 residues. Trimming removed 4 bases from V and 3 bases from J; junction bases left unmatched: 4. The CDR3 spells CASSRGLAHTGELFF. CDR3 DNA sequence: TGTGCCAGCAGCAGGGGACTAGCACACACCGGGGAGCTGTTTTTT.

The genes are TRBV6-4 and TRBJ1-2, with D unresolved. Germline CDR1 and CDR2: MRHNA and SNTAGT. The length of the CDR3 is 12 residues. Deletions cut 5 bases from V and 6 bases from J, with 10 bases between. CDR3 DNA sequence: TGTGCCAGCAGTTTGAGTTGGGATGGCTACACCTTC. Translating gives CASSLSWDGYTF.

This clonotype was found a few times. V is TRBV7-9 and J is TRBJ1-2, with unresolved D. Germline CDR1 SEHNR, CDR2 FQNEAQ (reference sequence). Trimming took off 4 bases at V and 4 bases at J, with 16 bases between the two ends. This CDR3 has 15 amino acids. This CDR3 is CASSSDLSEIYGYTF. Here the CDR3 DNA reads TGTGCCAGCAGCTCCGATCTTTCGGAGATCTATGGCTACACCTTC.

The chain has TRBV7-9 and TRBJ1-1; D not resolved. The CDR3 contains 14 residues. V lost 1 base, J lost 1 base, and 7 bases lay in between. The germline CDR1 and CDR2 sequences are SEHNR and FQNEAQ (reference sequence). CDR3 amino acids: CASSLGVANTEAFF. As DNA, the CDR3 is TGTGCCAGCAGCTTAGGTGTAGCGAACACTGAAGCTTTCTTT.

This clonotype was detected only a few times. This chain joins TRBV12-3 or TRBV12-4 and TRBJ1-1, with D perhaps matching TRBD1 (6 bases). The ends were cut back, 7 bases at V and 2 bases at J, with 14 bases in the middle. CDR3 size: 14 residues. CDR3 DNA sequence: TGTGCCAGCACCATGGAGGGGGGAAACACTGAAGCTTTCTTT. Amino acids: CASTMEGGNTEAFF.

Regarding this clonotype: With a much larger clone just one base away, this may be a read error. The CDR3 end shows no conserved phenylalanine or tryptophan, and so a read error is likely. CDR3 sequence (DNA): TGCAGCGATTCAAGGACAGGGGGCGAAGGCTACACCTAC. Its translation: CSDSRTGGEGYTY. The chain joins TRBV29-1 to TRBJ1-2; the match to TRBD1 covers 11 bases. The germline V gene has CDR1 SQVTM and CDR2 ANQGSEA. V shed 7 bases and J 8 bases; nucleotides not matched to a gene: 9. This CDR3 region has 13 residues.

This rearrangement joins TRBV5-1 to TRBJ2-7, with D perhaps matching TRBD2 (6 bases). The J call could be wrong; TRBJ2-1 is a better fit for the DNA end. The CDR3 contains 15 residues. CDR1 is SGHRS, CDR2 YFSETQ, per germline. This chain's CDR3 is CASLKIAEVNNEQFF. The CDR3 region has the DNA TGCGCCAGCCTCAAAATAGCGGAGGTAAACAATGAGCAGTTCTTC.

This clonotype has just one count. The J gene is TRBJ2-2, the V gene TRBV25-1; D is perhaps TRBD1 (6 bases). The CDR3 has 12 residues. Germline CDR1 MGHDK, CDR2 SYGVNS. The DNA for the CDR3 is TGTGCTAGACGGCAGGGGACCGGGGAGCTGTTTTTT. Translation: CARRQGTGELFF.

The chain has TRBV29-1 and TRBJ2-5; 10 positions match TRBD2. Germline V gene data show CDR1 as SQVTM and CDR2 as ANQGSEA. Unmatched junction bases numbered 7, after V lost 4 bases and J lost 5 bases. This CDR3 has 14 amino acids. The DNA of the CDR3 is TGCAGCGTTGTTCTAGCGGGAGTGTTGGAGACCCAGTACTTC. This gives the protein CSVVLAGVLETQYF.

The chain is built from TRBV25-1 and TRBJ2-2, with TRBD2 identical over 14 bases. Unmatched junction bases numbered 12, after V lost 5 bases and J lost 1 base. Per the germline V gene, CDR1 is MGHDK and CDR2 is SYGVNS. This CDR3 is built from 20 residues. The CDR3 bases are TGTGCCAGCAGTTTCATCCCCGGACTAGCGGGGGGCTTGAACACCGGGGAGCTGTTTTTT. This codes for CASSFIPGLAGGLNTGELFF.

The rearrangement joins TRBV2 to TRBJ1-4, with no clear D. Trimming took off 7 bases at V and 2 bases at J, with 14 bases between the two ends. Germline CDR1 reads SNHLY; CDR2 reads FYNNEI. CDR3 length: 15 amino acids. The CDR3 sequence: CASIRRAFTNEKLFF. The CDR3 region has the DNA TGTGCCAGCATACGTCGCGCTTTCACTAATGAAAAACTGTTTTTT.

Here the CDR3 DNA reads TGTGCCAGCAGCTTATCACCAGGGCGGGGAGGGGAGCAGTTCTTC. Encoded protein: CASSLSPGRGGEQFF. The chain uses TRBV7-3 and TRBJ2-7, with 7 bases lining up with TRBD2. The end of the DNA fits TRBJ2-1 better, so the J call may be wrong. Germline V gene sequence: CDR1 SGHTA, CDR2 FQGTGA. The CDR3 sequence is 15 residues long.

This clonotype was counted a single time. The V call is TRBV9, the J call TRBJ1-1; D is perhaps TRBD1 (5 bases). Germline lookup yields CDR1 SGDLS and CDR2 YYNGEE. The V and J ends lost 4 bases and 5 bases respectively, with 18 bases between them. The CDR3 covers 15 residues. The CDR3 protein is CASSSRPQGRTEAFF. CDR3 in DNA: TGTGCCAGCAGCTCCCGCCCCCAGGGCCGGACTGAAGCTTTCTTT.

The chain joins TRBV19 to TRBJ1-5; no reliable D call. CDR3 length: 12 residues. From germline, CDR1 is LNHDA and CDR2 SQIVND (reference sequence). Trimming left V 4 bases short and J 7 bases short, with 8 bases between. Here the CDR3 reads CASSTPGQPQHF. CDR3 coding DNA: TGTGCCAGTAGTACCCCGGGACAGCCCCAGCATTTT.